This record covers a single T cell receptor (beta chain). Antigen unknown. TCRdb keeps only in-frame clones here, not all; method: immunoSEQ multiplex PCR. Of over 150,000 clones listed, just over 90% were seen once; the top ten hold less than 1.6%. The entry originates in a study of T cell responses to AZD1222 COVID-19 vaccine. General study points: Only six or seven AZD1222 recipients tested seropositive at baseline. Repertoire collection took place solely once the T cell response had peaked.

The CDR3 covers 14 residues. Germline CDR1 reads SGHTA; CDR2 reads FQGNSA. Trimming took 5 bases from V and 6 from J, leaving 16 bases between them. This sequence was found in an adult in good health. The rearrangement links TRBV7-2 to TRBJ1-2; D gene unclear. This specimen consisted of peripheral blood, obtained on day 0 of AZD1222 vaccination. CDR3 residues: CASSPSMTPHGYTF. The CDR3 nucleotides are TGTGCCAGCAGCCCCTCAATGACACCCCATGGCTACACCTTC.